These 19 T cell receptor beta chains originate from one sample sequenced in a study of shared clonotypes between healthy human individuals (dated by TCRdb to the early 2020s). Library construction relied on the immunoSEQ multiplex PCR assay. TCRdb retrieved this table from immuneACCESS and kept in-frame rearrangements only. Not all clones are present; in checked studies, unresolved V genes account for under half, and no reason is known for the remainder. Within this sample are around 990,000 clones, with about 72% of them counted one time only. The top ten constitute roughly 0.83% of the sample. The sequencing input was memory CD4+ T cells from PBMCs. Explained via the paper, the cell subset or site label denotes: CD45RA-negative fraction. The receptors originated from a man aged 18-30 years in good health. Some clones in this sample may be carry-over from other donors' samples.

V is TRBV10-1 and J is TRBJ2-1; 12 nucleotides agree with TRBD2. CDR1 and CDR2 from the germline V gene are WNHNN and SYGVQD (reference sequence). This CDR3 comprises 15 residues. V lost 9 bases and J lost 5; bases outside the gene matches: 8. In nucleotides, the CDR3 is TGCGCCAGGCTTACTAGCGGGAGGTCCCACAATGAGCAGTTCTTC. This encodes CARLTSGRSHNEQFF.

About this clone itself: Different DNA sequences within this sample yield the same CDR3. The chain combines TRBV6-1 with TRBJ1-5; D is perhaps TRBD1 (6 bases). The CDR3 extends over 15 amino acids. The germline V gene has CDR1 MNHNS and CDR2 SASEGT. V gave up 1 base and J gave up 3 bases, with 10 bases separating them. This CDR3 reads CASSEGGQYNQPQHF. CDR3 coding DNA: TGTGCCAGCAGTGAAGGAGGACAGTACAATCAGCCCCAGCATTTT.

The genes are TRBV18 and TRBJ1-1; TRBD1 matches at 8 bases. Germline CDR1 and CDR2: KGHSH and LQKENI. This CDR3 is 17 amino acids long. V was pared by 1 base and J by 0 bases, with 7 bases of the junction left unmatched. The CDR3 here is CASSPRRAGGMNTEAFF. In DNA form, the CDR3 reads TGTGCCAGCTCACCACGTCGGGCAGGGGGCATGAACACTGAAGCTTTCTTT.

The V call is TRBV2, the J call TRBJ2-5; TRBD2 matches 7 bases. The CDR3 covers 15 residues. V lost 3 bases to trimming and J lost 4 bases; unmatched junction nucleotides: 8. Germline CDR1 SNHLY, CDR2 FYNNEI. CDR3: CASSEGIVAGETQYF. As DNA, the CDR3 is TGTGCCAGCAGTGAGGGTATCGTAGCGGGAGAGACCCAGTACTTC. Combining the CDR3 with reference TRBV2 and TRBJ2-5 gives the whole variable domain EPEVTQTPSHQVTQMGQEVILRCVPISNHLYFYWYRQILGQKVEFLVSFYNNEISEKSEIFDDQFSVERPDGSNFTLKIRSTKLEDSAMYFCASSEGIVAGETQYFGPGTRLLVL.

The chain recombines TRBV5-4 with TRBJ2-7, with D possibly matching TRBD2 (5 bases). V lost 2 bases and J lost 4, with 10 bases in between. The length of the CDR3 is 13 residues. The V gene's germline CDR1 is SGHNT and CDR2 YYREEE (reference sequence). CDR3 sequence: CASSFRTGYEQYF. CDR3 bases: TGTGCCAGCAGCTTTCGGACTGGATACGAGCAGTACTTC.

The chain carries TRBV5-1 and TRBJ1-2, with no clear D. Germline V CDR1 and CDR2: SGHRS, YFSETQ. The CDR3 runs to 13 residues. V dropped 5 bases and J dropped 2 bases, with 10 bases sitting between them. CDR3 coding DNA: TGCGCCAGCAGTCGGGAAGCCAACTATGGCTACACCTTC. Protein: CASSREANYGYTF. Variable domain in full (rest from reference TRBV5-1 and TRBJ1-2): KAGVTQTPRYLIKTRGQQVTLSCSPISGHRSVSWYQQTPGQGLQFLFEYFSETQRNKGNFPGRFSGRQFSNSRSEMNVSTLELGDSALYLCASSREANYGYTFGSGTRLTVV.

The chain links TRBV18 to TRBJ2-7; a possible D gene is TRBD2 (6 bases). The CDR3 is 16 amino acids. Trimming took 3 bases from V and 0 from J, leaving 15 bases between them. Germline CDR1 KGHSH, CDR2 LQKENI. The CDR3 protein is CASSPGVAVNSYEQYF. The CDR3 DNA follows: TGTGCCAGCTCACCTGGGGTAGCGGTTAACTCCTACGAGCAGTACTTC.

This CDR3 is CASSLGQGAGSNEKLFF. Written as DNA, the CDR3 is TGTGCCAGCAGCTTAGGACAGGGCGCGGGGTCTAATGAAAAACTGTTTTTT. This chain joins TRBV7-2 and TRBJ1-4; 7 bases map to TRBD1. Germline assignment: CDR1 SGHTA and CDR2 FQGNSA. V was pared by 1 base and J by 3 bases, with 8 bases of the junction left unmatched. CDR3 length equals 17 residues.

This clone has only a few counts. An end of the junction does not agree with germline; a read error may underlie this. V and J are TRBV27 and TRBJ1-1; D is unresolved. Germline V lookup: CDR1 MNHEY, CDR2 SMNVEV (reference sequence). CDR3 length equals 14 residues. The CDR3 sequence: CASSLGTLGTEALF. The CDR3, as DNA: TGTGCCAGCAGTTTGGGCACTTTGGGCACTGAAGCTCTCTTT.

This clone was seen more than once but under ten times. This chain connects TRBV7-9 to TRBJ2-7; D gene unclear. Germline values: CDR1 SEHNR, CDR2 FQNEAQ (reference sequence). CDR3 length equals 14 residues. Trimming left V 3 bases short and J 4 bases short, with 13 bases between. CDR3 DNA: TGTGCCAGCAGCTTTGGGGTTTCGTTTTACGAGCAGTACTTC. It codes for CASSFGVSFYEQYF.

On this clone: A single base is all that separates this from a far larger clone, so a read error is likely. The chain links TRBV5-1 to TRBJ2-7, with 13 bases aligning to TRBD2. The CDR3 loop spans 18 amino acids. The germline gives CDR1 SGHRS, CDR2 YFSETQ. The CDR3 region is CASSLVATGTSGNYKQYF. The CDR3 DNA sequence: TGCGCCAGCAGCTTGGTCGCGACCGGGACTAGCGGGAACTACAAGCAGTACTTC.

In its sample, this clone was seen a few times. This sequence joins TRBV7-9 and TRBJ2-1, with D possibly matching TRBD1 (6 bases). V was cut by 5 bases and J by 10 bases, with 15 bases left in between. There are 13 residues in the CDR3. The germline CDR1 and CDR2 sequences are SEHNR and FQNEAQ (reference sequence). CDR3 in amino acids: CASSLVLRGEQFF. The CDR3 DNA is TGTGCCAGCAGCCTCGTACTTAGGGGGGAGCAGTTCTTC.

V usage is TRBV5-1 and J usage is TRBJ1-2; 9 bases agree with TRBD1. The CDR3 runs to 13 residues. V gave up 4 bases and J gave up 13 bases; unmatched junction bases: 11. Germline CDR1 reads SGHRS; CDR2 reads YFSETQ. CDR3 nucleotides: TGCGCCAGCAGCGCCACAGGGGGCGCGATAACCACCTTC. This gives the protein CASSATGGAITTF.

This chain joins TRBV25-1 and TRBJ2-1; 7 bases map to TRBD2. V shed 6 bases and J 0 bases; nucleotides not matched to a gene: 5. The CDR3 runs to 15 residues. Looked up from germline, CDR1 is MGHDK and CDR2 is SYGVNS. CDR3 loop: CASRNERGSYNEQFF. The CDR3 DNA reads TGTGCCAGCAGGAATGAGCGGGGCTCCTACAATGAGCAGTTCTTC.

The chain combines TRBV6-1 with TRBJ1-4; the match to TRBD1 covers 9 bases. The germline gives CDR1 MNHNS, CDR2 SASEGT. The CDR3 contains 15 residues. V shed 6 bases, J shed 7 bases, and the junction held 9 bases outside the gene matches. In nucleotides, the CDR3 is TGTGCCAGCAGCAAAACCTTGACAGGGGGTGAAAAACTGTTTTTT. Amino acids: CASSKTLTGGEKLFF.

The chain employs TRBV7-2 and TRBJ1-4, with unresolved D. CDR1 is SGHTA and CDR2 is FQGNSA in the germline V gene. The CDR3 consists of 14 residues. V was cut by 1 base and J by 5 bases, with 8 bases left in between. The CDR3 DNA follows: TGTGCCAGCAGCTTAGGCTCCGGGAATGAAAAACTGTTTTTT. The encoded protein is CASSLGSGNEKLFF.

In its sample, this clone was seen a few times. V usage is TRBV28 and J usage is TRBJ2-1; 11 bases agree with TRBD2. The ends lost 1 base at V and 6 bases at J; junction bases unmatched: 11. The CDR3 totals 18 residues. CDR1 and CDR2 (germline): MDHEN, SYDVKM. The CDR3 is CASSLLTTSGSKGNEQFF. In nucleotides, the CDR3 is TGTGCCAGCAGTTTATTGACCACTAGCGGGAGTAAGGGCAATGAGCAGTTCTTC.

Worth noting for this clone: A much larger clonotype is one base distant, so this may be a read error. DNA of the CDR3: TGTGCCAGCAGACAGGGGGAACGGAAGACTGAAGCTTTCTTT. This gives the protein CASRQGERKTEAFF. This chain connects TRBV6-1 to TRBJ1-1; 8 nucleotides align to TRBD1. The CDR3 sequence is 14 residues long. V was pared by 6 bases and J by 5 bases, with 8 bases of the junction left unmatched. CDR1 and CDR2 from the germline V gene are MNHNS and SASEGT.

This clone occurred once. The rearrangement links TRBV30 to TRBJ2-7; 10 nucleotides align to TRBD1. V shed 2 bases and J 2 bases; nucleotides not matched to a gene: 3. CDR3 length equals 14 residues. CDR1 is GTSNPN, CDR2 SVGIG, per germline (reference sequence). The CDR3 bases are TGTGCCTGGAGTAAGACAGGGGGCGCCTACGAGCAGTACTTC. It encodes CAWSKTGGAYEQYF.